These 22 T cell receptor beta chains originate from one sample sequenced in a study of early T cells in non-severe SARS-CoV-2 infection. MiXCR, run by TCRdb on the 5' RACE reads, gives a single entry per CDR3 protein. The data contain tens of thousands of distinct CDR3 sequences, 10% to 15% of them singletons. What was sequenced was whole blood. The source is an adult who was a healthcare worker with PCR-confirmed SARS-CoV-2 infection or an uninfected control (not recorded which).

The chain joins TRBV12-3 or TRBV12-4 to TRBJ2-3; 8 bases match TRBD2. Trimming removed 1 base from V and 2 bases from J; junction bases left unmatched: 5. CDR3 size: 16 residues. The CDR3 DNA follows: TGTGCCAGCAGTTTAGGGAGACTAGCGCCCACAGATACGCAGTATTTT. This translates into CASSLGRLAPTDTQYF.

This clonotype was counted a few times. The chain uses TRBV12-3 or TRBV12-4 and TRBJ1-3, with 8 bases matching TRBD1. J lost 3 bases, V lost 6 bases, and 7 bases had no gene match. CDR3 length: 15 residues. DNA for the CDR3: TGTGCCAGCAGGATATCAGGGGGCCGTGGAAACACCATATATTTT. Protein: CASRISGGRGNTIYF.

V gene TRBV14 combines with J gene TRBJ1-2; the D gene is possibly TRBD1 (5 bases). Germline CDR1 reads SGHDN; CDR2 reads FVKESK. Between the trimmed V and J ends, which lost 4 bases and 5 bases, there was a span of 14 bases. This CDR3 spans 14 amino acids. The CDR3 loop is CASSRLGAEYGYTF. The DNA of the CDR3 is TGTGCCAGCAGCCGGCTAGGGGCCGAATATGGCTACACCTTC.

The rearrangement links TRBV5-4 to TRBJ2-1, with D possibly matching TRBD2 (6 bases). V dropped 4 bases and J dropped 10 bases, with 12 bases sitting between them. In germline, CDR1 is SGHNT, CDR2 YYREEE (reference sequence). The CDR3 totals 12 residues. CDR3 amino acids: CASSQGRNEQFF. The CDR3 DNA sequence: TGTGCCAGCAGCCAAGGGAGGAACGAGCAGTTCTTC.

CDR3 residues: CASSGQGYGYTF. CDR3 bases: TGTGCCAGCAGCGGACAGGGCTATGGCTACACCTTC. The chain uses TRBV14 and TRBJ1-2, with 8 bases fitting TRBD1. Trimming at V came to 5 bases and at J to 4 bases, leaving 0 bases not matched to a gene. The germline gives CDR1 SGHDN, CDR2 FVKESK. This CDR3 region has 12 residues.

This clonotype was counted between two and nine times. The rearrangement links TRBV3-1 to TRBJ2-3, with 8 bases lining up with TRBD2. The germline V gene has CDR1 LGHDT and CDR2 YNNKEL (reference sequence). This CDR3 is 15 amino acids long. The trim removed 6 bases at V and 2 bases at J, leaving 7 bases unmatched. CDR3 sequence (DNA): TGTGCCAGCAGGGCCCATAGCGGGACCACAGATACGCAGTATTTT. This codes for CASRAHSGTTDTQYF.

This clonotype was recorded at least ten times. The chain is built from TRBV20-1 and TRBJ2-7; D is uncertain. Germline lookup yields CDR1 DFQATT and CDR2 SNEGSKA (reference sequence). Trimming removed 4 bases at V and 3 bases at J, with 10 bases between. The CDR3 runs to 12 residues. The CDR3 loop is CSATHRDYEQYF. The CDR3 region has the DNA TGCAGTGCTACACATAGAGACTACGAGCAGTACTTC.

The chain joins TRBV4-3 to TRBJ2-5; 7 bases are shared with TRBD1. Trimming at V came to 0 bases and at J to 5 bases, leaving 6 bases not matched to a gene. The germline CDR1 and CDR2 sequences are LGHNA and YSLEER. The length of the CDR3 is 15 residues. The CDR3 protein is CASSQEGGRSETQYF. CDR3 in DNA: TGCGCCAGCAGCCAAGAAGGGGGCAGGAGTGAGACCCAGTACTTC.

The rearrangement uses TRBV12-3 or TRBV12-4 and TRBJ2-5; TRBD2 is a possible D gene (6 bases). The CDR3 consists of 12 residues. V gave up 5 bases and J gave up 5 bases, with 9 bases separating them. The CDR3 sequence is CASSARGETQYF. The CDR3 DNA reads as TGTGCCAGCAGTGCTCGGGGGGAGACCCAGTACTTC.

This clonotype was seen only a few times. CDR3 bases: TGTGCCAGCAGCTTCAGGGGCAGTTCGAGCACAGATACGCAGTATTTT. It translates to CASSFRGSSSTDTQYF. The V gene is TRBV7-2, the J gene TRBJ2-3; the D gene is possibly TRBD1 (6 bases). The germline V and J ends were trimmed by 3 bases and 0 bases, with 13 bases remaining between them. The CDR3 covers 16 residues. Germline lookup yields CDR1 SGHTA and CDR2 FQGNSA. The full variable domain, rest sourced from reference TRBV7-2 and TRBJ2-3, is GAGVSQSPSNKVTEKGKDVELRCDPISGHTALYWYRQSLGQGLEFLIYFQGNSAPDKSGLPSDRFSAERTGGSVSTLTIQRTQQEDSAVYLCASSFRGSSSTDTQYFGPGTRLTVL.

This clonotype was counted a few times. V and J are TRBV5-1 and TRBJ2-5, with unresolved D. V lost 4 bases and J 1 base, leaving 11 bases between the germline ends. Germline assignment: CDR1 SGHRS and CDR2 YFSETQ. The CDR3 is 14 residues long. The CDR3 DNA is TGCGCCAGCAGCGTGGAAGGCTTCCAAGAGACCCAGTACTTC. This codes for CASSVEGFQETQYF.

V is TRBV13 and J is TRBJ2-3; 7 bases line up with TRBD1. Germline CDR1 is PRHDT and CDR2 is FYEKMQ (reference sequence). The ends lost 2 bases at V and 6 bases at J; junction bases unmatched: 8. The CDR3 covers 15 residues. The CDR3 spells CASSLLGQILDTQYF. The CDR3 DNA is TGTGCCAGCAGCTTATTGGGACAGATACTTGATACGCAGTATTTT. The whole variable domain, remainder taken from reference TRBV13 and TRBJ2-3, is AAGVIQSPRHLIKEKRETATLKCYPIPRHDTVYWYQQGPGQDPQFLISFYEKMQSDKGSIPDRFSAQQFSDYHSELNMSSLELGDSALYFCASSLLGQILDTQYFGPGTRLTVL.

Many counts were recorded for this clonotype. This sequence joins TRBV18 and TRBJ1-1; D is unclear. Germline values: CDR1 KGHSH, CDR2 LQKENI. This CDR3 has 14 amino acids. V lost 2 bases, J lost 1 base, and 8 bases lay in between. This CDR3 is CASSPIATNTEAFF. The CDR3 bases are TGTGCCAGCTCACCAATCGCTACGAACACTGAAGCTTTCTTT.

This clonotype was found many times. This sequence joins TRBV29-1 and TRBJ2-5; D is unresolved. Trimming took off 4 bases at V and 4 bases at J, with 16 bases between the two ends. Looked up from germline, CDR1 is SQVTM and CDR2 is ANQGSEA. The CDR3 runs 14 residues. CDR3 nucleotide sequence: TGCAGCGTTGCCGCAAACCCGGGTGGAGAGACCCAGTACTTC. Translation: CSVAANPGGETQYF.

In this sample, this clonotype turned up many times. V gene TRBV12-3 or TRBV12-4 combines with J gene TRBJ1-5; D is perhaps TRBD1 (6 bases). V was trimmed by 7 bases and J by 2 bases, leaving 15 bases between them. The CDR3 loop spans 15 amino acids. Here the CDR3 DNA reads TGTGCCAGCAATACTGGGGGGGCTCGCAATCAGCCCCAGCATTTT. Amino acid sequence: CASNTGGARNQPQHF.

This clonotype has a handful of counts. This chain links TRBV6-5 with TRBJ2-7, with 8 bases lining up with TRBD1. Trimming at V came to 0 bases and at J to 0 bases, leaving 1 base not matched to a gene. The CDR3 is 15 amino acids. Per the germline V gene, CDR1 is MNHEY and CDR2 is SVGAGI. The CDR3 region is CASSYSGQASYEQYF. CDR3 sequence (DNA): TGTGCCAGCAGTTACTCGGGACAGGCCTCCTACGAGCAGTACTTC.

The chain recombines TRBV23-1 with TRBJ2-6; perhaps TRBD1 as D (5 bases). TRBV23-1 is reported as an ORF; its role is uncertain. Trimming removed 3 bases from V and 0 bases from J, with 12 bases in between. The CDR3 totals 17 residues. CDR3: CASSQVGRVSGANVLTF. CDR3 sequence (DNA): TGCGCCAGCAGTCAGGTTGGCAGGGTCTCTGGGGCCAACGTCCTGACTTTC.

This clonotype was recorded at least ten times. V usage is TRBV10-3 and J usage is TRBJ2-6, with a tentative D call TRBD1 (6 bases). Trimming took 6 bases from V and 0 from J, leaving 24 bases between them. This CDR3 comprises 20 residues. Germline assignment: CDR1 ENHRY and CDR2 SYGVKD. The CDR3 nucleotides are TGTGCCATCAGCTCAGTGCCTGACAGGCCAACCTTCTCTGGGGCCAACGTCCTGACTTTC. It is translated as CAISSVPDRPTFSGANVLTF.

The rearrangement links TRBV9 to TRBJ2-1; 7 bases match TRBD2. CDR1 is SGDLS, CDR2 YYNGEE, per germline. There are 17 residues in the CDR3. V lost 4 bases to trimming and J lost 1 base; unmatched junction nucleotides: 11. DNA for the CDR3: TGTGCCAGCAGCACCTCCCCGGGGGGAGAATCCTACAATGAGCAGTTCTTC. Translating it yields CASSTSPGGESYNEQFF.

The V call is TRBV5-1, the J call TRBJ2-5, with 7 positions matching TRBD1. CDR3 length: 13 amino acids. V lost 4 bases to trimming and J lost 2 bases; unmatched junction nucleotides: 2. Per germline, CDR1 SGHRS and CDR2 YFSETQ. The CDR3 loop is CASSKGQQETQYF. In DNA, the CDR3 is TGCGCCAGCAGCAAGGGACAGCAAGAGACCCAGTACTTC.

The CDR3 spells CASSQENQETQYF. In DNA, the CDR3 is TGCGCCAGCAGCCAAGAAAATCAAGAGACCCAGTACTTC. This chain links TRBV4-3 with TRBJ2-5; D gene unclear. Germline V gene data show CDR1 as LGHNA and CDR2 as YSLEER. CDR3 length: 13 residues. The germline V and J ends were trimmed by 0 bases and 2 bases, with 4 bases remaining between them.

V gene TRBV11-2 combines with J gene TRBJ1-4; no clear D gene. V was trimmed by 0 bases and J by 7 bases, leaving 3 bases between them. The CDR3 extends over 12 amino acids. The germline V gene encodes CDR1 SGHAT and CDR2 FQNNGV. The CDR3: CASSLEGEKLFF. The CDR3 DNA is TGTGCCAGCAGCTTAGAGGGTGAAAAACTGTTTTTT.